The clone carrying this T cell receptor (beta chain) was observed a single time. The antigen remains undetermined. Adult donors, all healthy and HIV-negative, had no recent acute infections or vaccinations. This entry is derived from a study of shared clonotypes between healthy human individuals. Study-level findings and limits: Among the subsets, naive ones generally showed larger estimated richness than memory ones.

CDR1 is LNHDA and CDR2 is SQIVND in the germline V gene (reference sequence). The V end lost 5 bases, the J end lost 1 base, and 8 bases lay between the germline ends. The CDR3 runs 14 residues. Every subset had its genomic DNA shared out evenly among several immunoSEQ plates. When replicate PCRs were run on sorted subsets, they used 150 to 250 ng DNA, 30,000 to 35,000 T cell genomes. Assay: immunoSEQ multiplex PCR; the TCRdb copy retains only in-frame clones and omits some. The data contain 2 million to 2.5 million clones, roughly 95% of them singletons. This rearrangement joins TRBV19 to TRBJ2-2, with D perhaps matching TRBD1 (6 bases). This clonotype was obtained from a man between 18 and 29 years old in good health. The sequenced material came from naive CD4+ T cells sorted from blood. Documented subset: CD45RA+ positively selected. The CDR3 here is CASSVTGNTGELFF. In nucleotides, the CDR3 is TGTGCCAGTAGTGTGACAGGGAACACCGGGGAGCTGTTTTTT.